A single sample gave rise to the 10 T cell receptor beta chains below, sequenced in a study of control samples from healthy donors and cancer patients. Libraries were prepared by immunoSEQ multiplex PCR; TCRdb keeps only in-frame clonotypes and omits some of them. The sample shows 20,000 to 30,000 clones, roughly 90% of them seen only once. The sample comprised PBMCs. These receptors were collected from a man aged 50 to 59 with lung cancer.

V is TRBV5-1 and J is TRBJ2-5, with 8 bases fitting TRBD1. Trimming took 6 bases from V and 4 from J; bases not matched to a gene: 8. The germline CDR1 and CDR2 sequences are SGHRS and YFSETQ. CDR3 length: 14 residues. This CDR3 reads CASTTGEFTETQYF. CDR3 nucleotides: TGCGCCAGCACGACAGGGGAATTCACAGAGACCCAGTACTTC.

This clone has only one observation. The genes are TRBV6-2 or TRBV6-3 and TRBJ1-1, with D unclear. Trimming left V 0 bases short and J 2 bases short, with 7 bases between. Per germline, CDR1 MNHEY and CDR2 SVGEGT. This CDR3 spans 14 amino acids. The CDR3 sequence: CASSYSRHNTEAFF. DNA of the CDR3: TGTGCCAGCAGTTACTCGAGACACAACACTGAAGCTTTCTTT.

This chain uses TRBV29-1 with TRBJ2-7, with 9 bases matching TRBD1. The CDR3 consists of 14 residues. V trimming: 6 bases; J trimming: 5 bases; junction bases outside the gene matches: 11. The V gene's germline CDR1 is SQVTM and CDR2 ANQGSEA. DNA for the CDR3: TGCAGCGTGTCCGGGACAGGGTTCATCGACGAGCAGTACTTC. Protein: CSVSGTGFIDEQYF.

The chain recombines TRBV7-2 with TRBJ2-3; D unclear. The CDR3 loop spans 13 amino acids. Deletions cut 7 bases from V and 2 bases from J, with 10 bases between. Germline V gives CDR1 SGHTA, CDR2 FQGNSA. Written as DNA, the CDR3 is TGTGCCAGCACACCGCCAGACACAGATACGCAGTATTTT. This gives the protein CASTPPDTDTQYF.

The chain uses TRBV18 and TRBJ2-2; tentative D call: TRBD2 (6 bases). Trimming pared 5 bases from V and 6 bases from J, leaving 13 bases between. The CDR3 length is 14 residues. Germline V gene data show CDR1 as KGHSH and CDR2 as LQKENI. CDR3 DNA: TGTGCCAGCTCAGGAGGGATTCAAGCCGGGGAGCTGTTTTTT. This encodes CASSGGIQAGELFF.

CDR3 loop: CAWDPDFNSPLHF. The DNA of the CDR3 is TGTGCCTGGGACCCTGATTTTAATTCACCCCTCCACTTT. This chain joins TRBV30 and TRBJ1-6; no clear D. CDR1 GTSNPN and CDR2 SVGIG come from the germline V gene (reference sequence). The CDR3 runs to 13 residues. The V and J ends lost 5 bases and 6 bases respectively, with 11 bases between them.

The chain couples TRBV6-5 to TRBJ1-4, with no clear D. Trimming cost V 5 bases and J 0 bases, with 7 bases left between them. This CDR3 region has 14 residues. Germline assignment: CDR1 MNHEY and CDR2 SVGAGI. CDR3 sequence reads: CASSLFATNEKLFF. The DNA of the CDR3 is TGTGCCAGCAGTCTATTTGCAACTAATGAAAAACTGTTTTTT.

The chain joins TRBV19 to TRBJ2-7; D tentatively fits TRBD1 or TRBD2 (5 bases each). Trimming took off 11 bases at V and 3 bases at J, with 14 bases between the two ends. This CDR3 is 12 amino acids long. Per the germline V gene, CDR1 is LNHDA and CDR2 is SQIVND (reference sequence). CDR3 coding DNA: TGTGCCGCCTCGGGGCCCAACTACGAGCAGTACTTC. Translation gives CAASGPNYEQYF. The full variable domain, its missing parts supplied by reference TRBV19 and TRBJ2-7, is DGGITQSPKYLFRKEGQNVTLSCEQNLNHDAMYWYRQDPGQGLRLIYYSQIVNDFQKGDIAEGYSVSREKKESFPLTVTSAQKNPTAFYLCAASGPNYEQYFGPGTRLTVT.

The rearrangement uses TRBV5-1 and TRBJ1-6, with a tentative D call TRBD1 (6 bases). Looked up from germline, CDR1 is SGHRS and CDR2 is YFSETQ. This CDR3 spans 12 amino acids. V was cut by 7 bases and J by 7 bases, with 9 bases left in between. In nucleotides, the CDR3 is TGCGCCAGCCGACAGGACAATTCACCCCTCCACTTT. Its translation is CASRQDNSPLHF.

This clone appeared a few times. The CDR3 sequence: CASSRAVYEQYF. The CDR3 DNA sequence: TGTGCCAGCAGCAGGGCGGTCTACGAGCAGTACTTC. This chain connects TRBV14 to TRBJ2-7; D is unclear. The germline gives CDR1 SGHDN, CDR2 FVKESK. The V end was cut by 5 bases, the J end by 3 bases, with 8 bases between. The CDR3 sequence is 12 residues long.